This T cell receptor (beta chain) was observed in a study of identical twins. This clonotype was counted between two and nine times. Its antigen is still unknown. TCRdb used MiXCR to reprocess the 5' RACE reads, holding one entry per CDR3 protein. Of fewer than 350,000 distinct CDR3 sequences listed, 6.5% to 9.5% are singletons. Notes on the study in general: In zero-insertion analyses, partial confounding could arise from invariant MAIT and iNKT cells.

V lost 4 bases to trimming and J lost 7 bases, with 12 bases between them. Germline values: CDR1 SGHRS, CDR2 YFSETQ. The CDR3 is 12 residues long. The same specimen was also included in a second study, on yellow fever vaccine responses in identical twins.

The V and J genes are TRBV5-1 and TRBJ2-7, with a possible D match to TRBD2 (5 bases). The receptor's source is a woman younger than 30 in good health. The sequencing input was memory (CD45RO+) T cells sorted from blood. The CDR3 DNA sequence: TGCGCCAGCAGCCTGACTAAGAGTGAGCAGTACTTC. As protein: CASSLTKSEQYF.